The next 21 T cell receptor beta chains were all read from a single sample in a study of cytomegalovirus exposure and HLA in healthy donors (TCRdb year 2017). The library was made by the immunoSEQ multiplex PCR assay. A mixture of 60 forward primers for TCR Vbeta segments and 13 reverse primers for TCR Jbeta segments was used in the multiplex PCR. TCRdb provides this immuneACCESS table in a form limited to in-frame rearrangements. Some clones are lacking; in checked studies, under half of them reflect an unresolved V gene, and why the rest are absent is not known. Here the sample has roughly 130,000 clones; approximately 80% occur a single time. The ten most abundant clones make up 1.5% to 2% of the sample. Material for sequencing was PBMCs. The receptors derive from a man aged 40-55 years in good health and CMV-seronegative.

This clone was seen only once. This chain uses TRBV10-3 with TRBJ1-4, with D hard to call. Trimming took off 3 bases at V and 5 bases at J, with 25 bases between the two ends. CDR1 and CDR2 from the germline V gene are ENHRY and SYGVKD. The CDR3 sequence is 19 residues long. CDR3 coding DNA: TGTGCCATCAGTGACCAAGGCATTTTAGGGAGTGCGGAGAATGAAAAACTGTTTTTT. Its translation: CAISDQGILGSAENEKLFF.

This chain connects TRBV28 to TRBJ2-5, with D tentatively TRBD2 (10 bases). The CDR3 consists of 21 residues. CDR1 is MDHEN and CDR2 is SYDVKM in the germline V gene. Trimming left V 5 bases short and J 5 bases short, with 36 bases between. The CDR3 reads CASSLSPGQGVWASGSETQYF. The DNA for the CDR3 is TGTGCCAGCAGTCTGAGCCCGGGACAGGGTGTGTGGGCTAGCGGGAGTGAGACCCAGTACTTC.

The rearrangement links TRBV7-2 to TRBJ2-7, with 11 nucleotides matching TRBD2. CDR3 size: 16 residues. Trimming took 2 bases from V and 4 from J; bases not matched to a gene: 7. Germline V lookup: CDR1 SGHTA, CDR2 FQGNSA. This chain's CDR3 is CASSLRLAGGLYEQYF. In DNA form, the CDR3 reads TGTGCCAGCAGCTTACGGCTAGCGGGGGGCCTGTACGAGCAGTACTTC.

This clone was detected once. J is TRBJ2-5 and V is TRBV28, with a possible D match to TRBD1 (6 bases). The CDR3 is made up of 15 amino acids. Per germline, CDR1 MDHEN and CDR2 SYDVKM. V was trimmed by 5 bases and J by 4 bases, leaving 17 bases between them. The CDR3 DNA reads TGTGCCAGCAGTCAAACAGGGTGGGGGCGAGAGACCCAGTACTTC. Protein sequence: CASSQTGWGRETQYF.

The chain joins TRBV6-5 to TRBJ1-3; 9 bases are shared with TRBD1. Germline assignment: CDR1 MNHEY and CDR2 SVGAGI. Losses at the gene ends were 3 bases for V and 4 bases for J; bases not matched to a gene: 4. The CDR3 loop spans 15 amino acids. In DNA, the CDR3 is TGTGCCAGCAGTTATGGGACAGGGAGAGGAAACACCATATATTTT. Protein: CASSYGTGRGNTIYF.

This chain joins TRBV27 and TRBJ2-1; D might be TRBD1 (6 bases). CDR3 length equals 17 residues. Trimming stripped 1 base from V and 7 bases from J, with 20 bases between. Germline V gene lookup returns CDR1 MNHEY and CDR2 SMNVEV (reference sequence). This CDR3 reads CASSLYPTGKIRNEQFF. CDR3 coding DNA: TGTGCCAGCAGTTTATACCCCACAGGGAAGATTAGGAATGAGCAGTTCTTC.

The chain links TRBV5-1 to TRBJ2-5; 16 bases align to TRBD2. CDR3 length: 17 amino acids. V was clipped by 3 bases and J by 1 base; unmatched bases: 3. Germline V gene lookup returns CDR1 SGHRS and CDR2 YFSETQ. The CDR3 region has the DNA TGCGCCAGCAGCTGGGGACTAGCGGGAGGGCCCCAAGAGACCCAGTACTTC. Translated: CASSWGLAGGPQETQYF.

The rearrangement joins TRBV6-5 to TRBJ2-3, with 9 bases identical to TRBD1. The length of the CDR3 is 14 residues. J was trimmed by 1 base and V by 5 bases; bases with no gene match: 1. Germline V gene lookup returns CDR1 MNHEY and CDR2 SVGAGI. The chain's CDR3 is CASSRDRGTDTQYF. The CDR3 DNA reads as TGTGCCAGCAGTCGGGACAGGGGCACAGATACGCAGTATTTT.

The V and J genes are TRBV30 and TRBJ2-2; possible D gene TRBD2, 5 bases. Trimming pared 0 bases from V and 0 bases from J, leaving 11 bases between. The CDR3 spans 16 residues. Germline V lookup: CDR1 GTSNPN, CDR2 SVGIG (reference sequence). CDR3 amino acids: CAWSVRALTNTGELFF. DNA for the CDR3: TGTGCCTGGAGTGTGCGGGCGCTTACGAACACCGGGGAGCTGTTTTTT.

The rearrangement links TRBV21-1 to TRBJ2-3; the D call in the table, TRBD2, was not verified against the DNA. TRBV21-1 is a recognized pseudogene. This CDR3 comprises 17 residues. CDR3 amino acids: CASSKGTSGRRTDTQYF. The CDR3 coding sequence is TGTGCCAGCAGCAAAGGAACTAGCGGGAGAAGGACAGATACGCAGTATTTT.

This clone occurred once. The chain couples TRBV19 to TRBJ2-7; 7 positions agree with TRBD2. The V gene's germline CDR1 is LNHDA and CDR2 SQIVND (reference sequence). V was clipped by 3 bases and J by 0 bases; unmatched bases: 5. This CDR3 is 15 amino acids long. The DNA of the CDR3 is TGTGCCAGTAGTATCGGGCGGGAGACCTCCTACGAGCAGTACTTC. Translated, it gives CASSIGRETSYEQYF.

V usage is TRBV28 and J usage is TRBJ1-1; D gene uncertain. The CDR3 sequence is 13 residues long. The V end lost 6 bases, the J end lost 5 bases, and 13 bases lay between the germline ends. Germline V lookup: CDR1 MDHEN, CDR2 SYDVKM. The DNA of the CDR3 is TGTGCCAGCAGGGTCTTTAGGGAGACTGAAGCTTTCTTT. Protein: CASRVFRETEAFF.

The genes are TRBV5-5 and TRBJ2-2, with 7 bases identical to TRBD1. The CDR3 spans 16 residues. Germline V gene data show CDR1 as SGHKS and CDR2 as YYEKEE (reference sequence). V lost 2 bases, J lost 7 bases, and 11 bases stayed unmatched. CDR3 residues: CASSLIRTGWDGELFF. CDR3 sequence (DNA): TGTGCCAGCAGCTTAATCCGGACAGGATGGGACGGGGAGCTGTTTTTT.

The V gene is TRBV30, the J gene TRBJ1-2; 8 bases match TRBD1. V trimming: 0 bases; J trimming: 8 bases; junction bases outside the gene matches: 8. Germline lookup yields CDR1 GTSNPN and CDR2 SVGIG (reference sequence). CDR3 size: 14 residues. CDR3 DNA sequence: TGTGCCTGGAGTGTACCGGGACAGGTGGGAGGCTACACCTTC. Its protein product is CAWSVPGQVGGYTF. Supplemented by reference TRBV30 and TRBJ1-2, the full variable domain reads SQTIHQWPATLVQPVGSPLSLECTVEGTSNPNLYWYRQAAGRGLQLLFYSVGIGQISSEVPQNLSASRPQDRQFILSSKKLLLSDSGFYLCAWSVPGQVGGYTFGSGTRLTVV.

The chain links TRBV10-1 to TRBJ2-1, with D perhaps TRBD2 (5 bases). Germline V gene sequence: CDR1 WNHNN, CDR2 SYGVQD (reference sequence). V was pared by 4 bases and J by 5 bases, with 12 bases between. The CDR3 sequence is 14 residues long. The CDR3 loop is CASSGRESDNEQFF. The CDR3 DNA is TGCGCCAGCAGTGGACGGGAATCAGACAATGAGCAGTTCTTC.

The chain uses TRBV15 and TRBJ2-7; 8 nucleotides line up with TRBD1. CDR3 length equals 12 residues. V lost 4 bases to trimming and J lost 7 bases; unmatched junction nucleotides: 3. The germline CDR1 and CDR2 sequences are LNHNV and YYDKDF (reference sequence). The DNA of the CDR3 is TGTGCCACCAGCACAGGGGGCGGGGAGCAGTACTTC. This translates into CATSTGGGEQYF. Using reference TRBV15 and TRBJ2-7 for the parts outside the CDR3, the full variable domain is DAMVIQNPRYQVTQFGKPVTLSCSQTLNHNVMYWYQQKSSQAPKLLFHYYDKDFNNEADTPDNFQSRRPNTSFCFLDIRSPGLGDTAMYLCATSTGGGEQYFGPGTRLTVT.

This sequence joins TRBV5-1 and TRBJ2-2, with TRBD2 identical over 12 bases. V was pared by 0 bases and J by 3 bases, with 9 bases of the junction left unmatched. The CDR3 loop spans 19 amino acids. Germline CDR1 and CDR2: SGHRS and YFSETQ. CDR3: CASSLETSGGPGDTGELFF. The CDR3 DNA is TGCGCCAGCAGCTTGGAGACTAGCGGGGGTCCCGGGGACACCGGGGAGCTGTTTTTT.

The chain recombines TRBV5-1 with TRBJ1-2; D is perhaps TRBD1 (5 bases). V lost 1 base, J lost 2 bases, and 9 bases lay in between. Germline-derived CDR1 and CDR2 are SGHRS and YFSETQ. The CDR3 runs 14 residues. CDR3 nucleotide sequence: TGCGCCAGCAGCTTGTTACAGGACAACTATGGCTACACCTTC. Protein product: CASSLLQDNYGYTF.

The chain uses TRBV6-5 and TRBJ2-5; 11 bases are a match to TRBD2. This CDR3 has 14 amino acids. CDR1 and CDR2 from the germline V gene are MNHEY and SVGAGI. Trimming removed 6 bases from V and 4 bases from J; junction bases left unmatched: 4. Written as DNA, the CDR3 is TGTGCCAGCAGCCGTAGCGGGGGGGGAGAGACCCAGTACTTC. It yields the protein CASSRSGGGETQYF.

This chain joins TRBV15 and TRBJ2-3, with no clear D. The CDR3 contains 15 residues. Trimming removed 1 base from V and 2 bases from J, with 10 bases in between. Germline-derived CDR1 and CDR2 are LNHNV and YYDKDF (reference sequence). The DNA of the CDR3 is TGTGCCACCAGCAGAGCCGACATCCCCACAGATACGCAGTATTTT. Its translation: CATSRADIPTDTQYF.

The V call is TRBV2, the J call TRBJ2-5; 7 nucleotides agree with TRBD2. Germline CDR1 reads SNHLY; CDR2 reads FYNNEI. This CDR3 contains 15 residues. The trim removed 0 bases at V and 7 bases at J, leaving 8 bases unmatched. This CDR3 reads CASSEARLAKATQYF. For the CDR3, the DNA is TGTGCCAGCAGTGAAGCCCGACTAGCAAAAGCGACCCAGTACTTC.